These 5 T cell receptor beta chains were all obtained from the same sample, sequenced in a study of cytomegalovirus exposure and HLA in healthy donors. It was with 60 Vbeta and 13 Jbeta primers that the PCR ran. Only in-frame clones appear in the TCRdb table, and some are missing; sequencing was by immunoSEQ multiplex PCR. The table includes tens of thousands of clones, 70% to 85% detected once. Material for sequencing was PBMCs. Source of these receptors: a man aged 30-40 years in good health and CMV-seronegative.

In this sample, this clone turned up a few times. This same CDR3 is encoded by further DNA sequences in the sample. The rearrangement joins TRBV7-9 to TRBJ1-4; maybe TRBD1 (6 bases). The CDR3 is made up of 18 amino acids. V lost 6 bases and J 0 bases, leaving 20 bases between the germline ends. The germline V gene encodes CDR1 SEHNR and CDR2 FQNEAQ (reference sequence). CDR3 sequence (DNA): TGTGCCAGCAGTAAGCGCCAGGGGCGGGTTGCAACTAATGAAAAACTGTTTTTT. It encodes CASSKRQGRVATNEKLFF.

The V gene is TRBV4-1, the J gene TRBJ2-1; 8 positions match TRBD1. The CDR3 length is 17 residues. With 0 bases clipped from V and 5 bases from J, the junction kept 9 bases outside the gene matches. The germline V gene has CDR1 MGHRA and CDR2 YSYEKL. CDR3 sequence (DNA): TGCGCCAGCAGCCAAGATGAGGCAGGGGGCTACCACAATGAGCAGTTCTTC. It codes for CASSQDEAGGYHNEQFF.

The V and J genes are TRBV27 and TRBJ1-1; 10 bases line up with TRBD1. V lost 0 bases, J lost 7 bases, and 11 bases stayed unmatched. Germline V gene sequence: CDR1 MNHEY, CDR2 SMNVEV (reference sequence). The CDR3 totals 17 residues. DNA of the CDR3: TGTGCCAGCAGTTTATCGGGGGGACAGGGGCTTCTCATTGAAGCTTTCTTT. The encoded protein is CASSLSGGQGLLIEAFF.

This sequence joins TRBV27 and TRBJ2-7; 9 bases agree with TRBD1. This CDR3 has 12 residues. Germline CDR1 and CDR2: MNHEY and SMNVEV (reference sequence). With 6 bases clipped from V and 11 bases from J, the junction kept 8 bases outside the gene matches. Here the CDR3 reads CASRTGGQRKYF. The DNA for the CDR3 is TGTGCCAGCAGGACAGGGGGGCAACGGAAGTACTTC.

This clone has a single count. The CDR3 bases are TGTGCCAGCGGCTTCGGGGAGCTGTTTTTT. Encoded protein: CASGFGELFF. V usage is TRBV6-1 and J usage is TRBJ2-2; D not resolved. Germline V gene data show CDR1 as MNHNS and CDR2 as SASEGT. CDR3 length: 10 amino acids. With 8 bases removed from V and 7 bases from J, the gap between germline ends came to 5 bases.